The rows below give T cell receptor beta chains drawn from one sample of a study of cytomegalovirus exposure and HLA in healthy donors. The table came from immunoSEQ multiplex PCR; TCRdb's copy has only in-frame clones and leaves some out. Among roughly 45,000 clones listed, 94% were seen once. Sequenced sample: PBMCs. All receptors derive from a woman younger than 35 in good health and CMV-seropositive. The CDR3 runs from the conserved cysteine through the conserved F or W. The D gene is left open where the match is weak. Clone size is shown for a subset of rows, as once, few, many or a class of expanded clone.

.	.	TRBV9	TRBJ2-5	TGTGCCAGCATTACTAGTGAAGAGACCCAGTACTTC	CASITSEETQYF
.	TRBD1	TRBV27	TRBJ1-1	TGTGCCAGCAGGCCAGGGGGCCGGACTGAAGCTTTCTTT	CASRPGGRTEAFF
once	TRBD2	TRBV15	TRBJ2-2	TGTGCCACCAGCGAAGAACTGGGACTAGTTGTTCCCGGGGAGCTGTTTTTT	CATSEELGLVVPGELFF
few	.	TRBV6-5	TRBJ2-7	TGTGCCAGCAGTTACCGGGGGAGAGGGGCCTACGAGCAGTACTTC	CASSYRGRGAYEQYF
.	.	TRBV18	TRBJ2-7	TGTGCCAGCTCACCCCGGGTAGGAACCTACGAGCAGTACTTC	CASSPRVGTYEQYF
.	TRBD2	TRBV6-5	TRBJ2-3	TGTGCCACCTCCCTCGCGGGAGGAACAGATACGCAGTATTTT	CATSLAGGTDTQYF
once	TRBD1	TRBV9	TRBJ2-7	TGTGCCAGCAGCGTAGGCTGGGACAGCTCCTACGAGCAGTACTTC	CASSVGWDSSYEQYF
.	.	TRBV9	TRBJ2-3	TGTGCCAGCAGCCCCCCCCGGGAGTCAGATACGCAGTATTTT	CASSPPRESDTQYF
.	TRBD1	TRBV28	TRBJ1-5	TGTGCCACCAATCAACGGGGACAGGGGTTGAATCAGCCCCAGCATTTT	CATNQRGQGLNQPQHF
once	.	TRBV7-8	TRBJ2-7	TGTGCCAGCAGCTTTAGGGGGGGGGCCTACGAGCAGTACTTC	CASSFRGGAYEQYF
.	.	TRBV4-3	TRBJ1-6	TGCGCCAGCAGCCAAGTAATCCCTGGGGGGAGCTCCTATAATTCACCCCTCCACTTT	CASSQVIPGGSSYNSPLHF
.	.	TRBV21-1	TRBJ1-5	TGTGCCAGCAGTGTTTCAGGGCCCCATCAGCCCCAGCATTTT	CASSVSGPHQPQHF
.	TRBD2	TRBV30	TRBJ2-1	TGTGCCTGGAGCATCGGGCGACTAGCCGCGGGGGGGTGGCACAATGAGCAGTTCTTC	CAWSIGRLAAGGWHNEQFF
.	TRBD1	TRBV27	TRBJ2-7	TGTGCCAGCAGTTACGAGGGGGCGCGTTCCTACGAGCAGTACTTC	CASSYEGARSYEQYF
.	TRBD1	TRBV7-2	TRBJ1-3	TGTGCCAGCAGCTTGGGCCCGACAGGGTCCGGAAACACCATATATTTT	CASSLGPTGSGNTIYF
.	TRBD1	TRBV6-6	TRBJ1-2	TGTGCCAGCGGAGACTCTGACAGGGCCTATGGCTACACCTTC	CASGDSDRAYGYTF
.	TRBD1	TRBV7-2	TRBJ2-1	TGTGCCAGCAGCTTCCCCAGGACAGGGCAGATCGTCGATGAGCAGTTCTTC	CASSFPRTGQIVDEQFF
.	TRBD2	TRBV18	TRBJ2-7	TGTGCCAGCTCACCAAAGCTAGGACTAGCGAGCGAGCAGTACTTC	CASSPKLGLASEQYF
.	.	TRBV30	TRBJ1-5	TGTGCCTGGAGCAGACAGGCCATCAGCAATCAGCCCCAGCATTTT	CAWSRQAISNQPQHF
.	.	TRBV4-2	TRBJ1-6	TGTGCCAGCAGCCAGGAGCCAGCATATAATTCACCCCTCCACTTT	CASSQEPAYNSPLHF
.	TRBD1	TRBV6-1	TRBJ2-1	TGTGCCAGCAGTGCGGGACAGGGGGCGCAGAATGAGCAGTTCTTC	CASSAGQGAQNEQFF
.	TRBD1	TRBV19	TRBJ1-1	TGTGCCAGTAGCCTTACCGACAGGGATTCTGCTGAAGCTTTCTTT	CASSLTDRDSAEAFF
once	.	TRBV28	TRBJ2-5	TGTGCCAGCAGTTTATGGGTGGGGGACTCGATAGTTTGGACCCAGTACTTC	CASSLWVGDSIVWTQYF
.	TRBD2	TRBV19	TRBJ2-5	TGTGCCAGTAGTACCGTCGGGACTAGAGAGACCCAGTACTTC	CASSTVGTRETQYF